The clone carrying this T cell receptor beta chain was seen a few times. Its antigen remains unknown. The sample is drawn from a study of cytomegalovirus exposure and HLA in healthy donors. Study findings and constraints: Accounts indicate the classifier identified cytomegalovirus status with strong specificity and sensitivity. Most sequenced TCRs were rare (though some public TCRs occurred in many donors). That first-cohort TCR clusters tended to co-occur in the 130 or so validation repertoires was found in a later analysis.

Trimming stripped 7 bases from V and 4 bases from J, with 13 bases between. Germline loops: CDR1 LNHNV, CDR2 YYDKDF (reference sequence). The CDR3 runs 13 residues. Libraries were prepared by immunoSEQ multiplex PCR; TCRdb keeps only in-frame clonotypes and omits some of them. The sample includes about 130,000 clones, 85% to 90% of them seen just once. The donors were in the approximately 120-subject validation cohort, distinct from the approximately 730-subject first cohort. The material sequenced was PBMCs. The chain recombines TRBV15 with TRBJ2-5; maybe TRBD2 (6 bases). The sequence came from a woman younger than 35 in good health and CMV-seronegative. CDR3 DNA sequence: TGTGCCACCAAGTTCCAGGGAGGAGAGACCCAGTACTTC. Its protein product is CATKFQGGETQYF.